This T cell receptor (beta chain) originates from a study of cytomegalovirus exposure and HLA in healthy donors. V lost 7 bases to trimming and J lost 7 bases, with 11 bases between them. This CDR3 spans 11 amino acids. In germline, CDR1 is MNHNS, CDR2 SASEGT. Broader study findings: When the data were analyzed later, several of the most significant clusters appeared to be linked to common viral pathogens. An assumption of roughly uniform sequencing depth across donors underlay the presence/absence analyses. Among the CMV-associated chains, a few were confirmed in vitro as specific for CMV antigens.

Whereas donors were nominally healthy upon sampling, unrecorded immune exposures were probable. As regards this clone: Its antigen remains unknown.

Primers for the PCR totalled 60 Vbeta and 13 Jbeta. Clones were sequenced by immunoSEQ multiplex PCR, and TCRdb holds only the in-frame ones, with some missing. The sample is made up of about 42,000 clones, and the top ten hold approximately 1.4% of it. The chain carries TRBV6-1 and TRBJ2-7; D is possibly TRBD2 (5 bases). The TCR was taken from a man younger than 40 in good health and CMV-seronegative. The sample consisted of PBMCs. The CDR3 sequence is CASTGWEEQYF. CDR3 DNA: TGTGCCAGCACCGGGTGGGAGGAGCAGTACTTC.